This TCR beta chain is from a study of T cells after yellow fever vaccination. Overall study context: The fractions with low cell numbers were processed using SMART-Seq v4 Ultra Low Input.

The CDR3 runs 15 residues. V shed 3 bases, J shed 3 bases, and the junction held 7 bases outside the gene matches. Looked up from germline, CDR1 is SGHTA and CDR2 is FQGNSA. Whole-study findings and limits: Clones from primary vaccination mostly reappeared after the booster (96% CD4, over 85% CD8). Researchers cautioned that FACS-sorted repertoires could harbor abundant clonotypes contaminating from the bulk population.

A word on this clonotype: Antigen: not known.

TCRdb redid the calling of the 5' RACE reads with MiXCR, one entry per CDR3 protein. The sample has around 500,000 distinct CDR3 sequences, just over 20% seen once; the top ten hold 15% to 20%. The clonotype comes from a man aged 18 to 29 who received the YFV17D yellow fever vaccine. V usage is TRBV7-2 and J usage is TRBJ2-7; 8 positions agree with TRBD1. Sequenced here: PBMCs, sampled about 21 days after the first yellow fever vaccination. The CDR3 region has the DNA TGTGCCAGCAGCTTTCTTGGGACAGGACGCTACGAGCAGTACTTC. Its protein product is CASSFLGTGRYEQYF.